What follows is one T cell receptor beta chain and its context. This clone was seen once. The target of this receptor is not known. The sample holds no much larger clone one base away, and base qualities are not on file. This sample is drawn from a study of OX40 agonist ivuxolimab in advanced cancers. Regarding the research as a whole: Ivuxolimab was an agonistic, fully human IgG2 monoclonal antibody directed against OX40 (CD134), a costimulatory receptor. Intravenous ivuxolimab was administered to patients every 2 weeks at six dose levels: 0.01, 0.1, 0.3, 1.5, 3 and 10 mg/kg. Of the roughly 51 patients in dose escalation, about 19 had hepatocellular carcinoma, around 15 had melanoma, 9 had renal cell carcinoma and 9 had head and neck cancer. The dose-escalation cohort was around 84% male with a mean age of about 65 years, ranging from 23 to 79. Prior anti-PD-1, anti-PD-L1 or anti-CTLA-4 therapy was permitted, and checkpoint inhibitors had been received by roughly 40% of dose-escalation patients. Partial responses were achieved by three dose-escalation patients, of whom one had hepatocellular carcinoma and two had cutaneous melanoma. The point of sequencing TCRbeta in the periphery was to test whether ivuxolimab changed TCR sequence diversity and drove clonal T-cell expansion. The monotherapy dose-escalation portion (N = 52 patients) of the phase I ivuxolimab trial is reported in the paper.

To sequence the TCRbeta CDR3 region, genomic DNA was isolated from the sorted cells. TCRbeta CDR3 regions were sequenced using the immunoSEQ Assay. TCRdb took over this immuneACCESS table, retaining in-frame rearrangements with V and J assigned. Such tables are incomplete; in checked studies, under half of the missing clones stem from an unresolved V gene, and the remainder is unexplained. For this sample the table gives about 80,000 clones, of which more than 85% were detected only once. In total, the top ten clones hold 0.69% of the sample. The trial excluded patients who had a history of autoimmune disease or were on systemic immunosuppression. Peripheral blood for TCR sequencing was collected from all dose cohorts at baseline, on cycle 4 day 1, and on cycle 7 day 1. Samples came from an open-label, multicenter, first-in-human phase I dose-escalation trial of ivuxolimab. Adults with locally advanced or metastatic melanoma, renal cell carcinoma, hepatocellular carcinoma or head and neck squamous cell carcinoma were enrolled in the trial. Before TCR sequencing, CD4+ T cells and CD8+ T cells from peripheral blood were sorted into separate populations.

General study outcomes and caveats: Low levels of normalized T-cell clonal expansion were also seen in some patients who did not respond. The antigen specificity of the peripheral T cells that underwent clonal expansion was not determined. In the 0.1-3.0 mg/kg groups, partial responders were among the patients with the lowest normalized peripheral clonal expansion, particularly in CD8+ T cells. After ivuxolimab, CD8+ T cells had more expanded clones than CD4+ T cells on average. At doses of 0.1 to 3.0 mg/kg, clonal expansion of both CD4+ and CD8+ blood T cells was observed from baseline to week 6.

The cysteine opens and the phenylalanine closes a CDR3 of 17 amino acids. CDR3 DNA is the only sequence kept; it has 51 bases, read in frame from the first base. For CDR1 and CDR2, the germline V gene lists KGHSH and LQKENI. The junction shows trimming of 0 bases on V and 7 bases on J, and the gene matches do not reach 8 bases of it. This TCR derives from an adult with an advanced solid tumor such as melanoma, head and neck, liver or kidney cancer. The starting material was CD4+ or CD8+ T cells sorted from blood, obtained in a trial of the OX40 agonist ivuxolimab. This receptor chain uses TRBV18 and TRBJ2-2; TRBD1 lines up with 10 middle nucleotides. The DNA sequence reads TGTGCCAGCTCACCACCGACAGGGGGCGCGTATGGCGGGGAGCTGTTTTTT. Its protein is CASSPPTGGAYGGELFF.